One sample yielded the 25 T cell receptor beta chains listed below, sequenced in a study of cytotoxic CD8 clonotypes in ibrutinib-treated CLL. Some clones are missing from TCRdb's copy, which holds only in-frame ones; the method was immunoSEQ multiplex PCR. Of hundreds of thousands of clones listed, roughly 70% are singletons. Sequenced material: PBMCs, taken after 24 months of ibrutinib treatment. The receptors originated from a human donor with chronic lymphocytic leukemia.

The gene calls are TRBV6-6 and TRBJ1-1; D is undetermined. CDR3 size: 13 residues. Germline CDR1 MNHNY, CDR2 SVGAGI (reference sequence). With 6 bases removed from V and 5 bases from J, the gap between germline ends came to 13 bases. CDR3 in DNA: TGTGCCAGCAGCCCCACCGTTAGTACTGAAGCTTTCTTT. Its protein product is CASSPTVSTEAFF.

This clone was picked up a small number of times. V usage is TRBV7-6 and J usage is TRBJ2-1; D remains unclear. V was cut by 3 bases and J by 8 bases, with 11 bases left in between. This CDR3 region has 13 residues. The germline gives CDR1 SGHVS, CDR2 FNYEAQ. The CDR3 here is CASSFGPRDEQFF. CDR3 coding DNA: TGTGCCAGCAGCTTTGGCCCTAGGGATGAGCAGTTCTTC.

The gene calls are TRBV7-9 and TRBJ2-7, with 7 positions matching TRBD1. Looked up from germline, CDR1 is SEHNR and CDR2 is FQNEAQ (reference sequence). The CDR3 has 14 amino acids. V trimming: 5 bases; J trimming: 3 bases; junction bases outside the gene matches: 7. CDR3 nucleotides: TGTGCCAGCAGCGACTTGGACAGGCTCTACGAGCAGTACTTC. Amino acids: CASSDLDRLYEQYF.

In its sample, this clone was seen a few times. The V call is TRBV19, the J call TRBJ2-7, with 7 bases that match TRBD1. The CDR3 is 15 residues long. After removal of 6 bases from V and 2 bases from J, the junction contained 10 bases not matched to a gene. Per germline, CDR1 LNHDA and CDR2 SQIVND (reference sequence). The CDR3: CASRADRVGTYEQYF. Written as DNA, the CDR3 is TGTGCCAGTAGAGCTGACAGGGTAGGGACCTACGAGCAGTACTTC.

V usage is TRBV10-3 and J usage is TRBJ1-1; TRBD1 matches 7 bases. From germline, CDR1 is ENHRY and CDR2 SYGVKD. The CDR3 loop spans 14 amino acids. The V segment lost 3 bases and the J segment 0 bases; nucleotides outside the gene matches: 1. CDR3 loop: CAISDGTVNTEAFF. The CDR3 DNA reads TGTGCCATCAGTGACGGGACAGTGAACACTGAAGCTTTCTTT.

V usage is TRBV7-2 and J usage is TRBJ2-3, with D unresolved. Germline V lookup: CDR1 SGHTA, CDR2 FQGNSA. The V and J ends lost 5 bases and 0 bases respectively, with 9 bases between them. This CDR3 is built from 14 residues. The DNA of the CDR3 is TGTGCCAGCAGCCTTGATCCTAGCACAGATACGCAGTATTTT. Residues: CASSLDPSTDTQYF. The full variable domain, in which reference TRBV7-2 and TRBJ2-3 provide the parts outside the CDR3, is GAGVSQSPSNKVTEKGKDVELRCDPISGHTALYWYRQSLGQGLEFLIYFQGNSAPDKSGLPSDRFSAERTGGSVSTLTIQRTQQEDSAVYLCASSLDPSTDTQYFGPGTRLTVL.

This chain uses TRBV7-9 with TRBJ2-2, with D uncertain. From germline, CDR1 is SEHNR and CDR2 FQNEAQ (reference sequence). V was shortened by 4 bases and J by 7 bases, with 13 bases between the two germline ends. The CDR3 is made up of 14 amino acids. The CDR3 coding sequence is TGTGCCAGCAGCTCCCCGATGGGCGGCGGGGAGCTGTTTTTT. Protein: CASSSPMGGGELFF.

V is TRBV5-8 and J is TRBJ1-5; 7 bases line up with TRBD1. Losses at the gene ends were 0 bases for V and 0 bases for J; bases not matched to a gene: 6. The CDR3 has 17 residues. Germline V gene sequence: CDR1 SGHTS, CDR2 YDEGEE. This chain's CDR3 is CASSLVRRGDSNQPQHF. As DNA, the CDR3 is TGTGCCAGCAGCTTGGTTCGCAGGGGGGATAGCAATCAGCCCCAGCATTTT.

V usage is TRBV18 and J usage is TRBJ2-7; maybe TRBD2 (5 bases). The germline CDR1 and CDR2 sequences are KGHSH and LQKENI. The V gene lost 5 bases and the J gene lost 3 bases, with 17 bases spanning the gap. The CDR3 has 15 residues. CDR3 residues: CASSDQEVGVYEQYF. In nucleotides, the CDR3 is TGTGCCAGCTCAGACCAGGAGGTAGGAGTCTACGAGCAGTACTTC.

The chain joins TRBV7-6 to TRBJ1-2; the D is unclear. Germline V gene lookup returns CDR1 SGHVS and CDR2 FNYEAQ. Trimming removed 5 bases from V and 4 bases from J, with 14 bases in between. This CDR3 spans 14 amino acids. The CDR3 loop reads CASSPSAPVYGYTF. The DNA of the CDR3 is TGTGCCAGCAGCCCGTCCGCACCGGTCTATGGCTACACCTTC.

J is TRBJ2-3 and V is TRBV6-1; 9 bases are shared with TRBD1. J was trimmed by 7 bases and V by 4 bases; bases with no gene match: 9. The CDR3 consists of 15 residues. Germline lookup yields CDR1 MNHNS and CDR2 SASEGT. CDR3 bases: TGTGCCAGCAGTGGGGCCGGGACAGGGTCTAATACGCAGTATTTT. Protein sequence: CASSGAGTGSNTQYF.

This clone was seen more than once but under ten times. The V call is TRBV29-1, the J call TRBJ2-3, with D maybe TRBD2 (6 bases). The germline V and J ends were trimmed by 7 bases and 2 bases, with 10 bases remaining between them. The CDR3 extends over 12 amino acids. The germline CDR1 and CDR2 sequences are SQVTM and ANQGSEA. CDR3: CSAGELTDTQYF. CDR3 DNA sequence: TGCAGCGCGGGGGAACTCACAGATACGCAGTATTTT.

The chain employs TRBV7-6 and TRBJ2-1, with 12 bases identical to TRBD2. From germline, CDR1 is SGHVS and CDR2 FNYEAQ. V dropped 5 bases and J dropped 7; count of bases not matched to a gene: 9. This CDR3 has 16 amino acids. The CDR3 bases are TGTGCCAGCAGCCCCACTAGCGGGAGGTCTGGGAATGAGCAGTTCTTC. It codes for CASSPTSGRSGNEQFF. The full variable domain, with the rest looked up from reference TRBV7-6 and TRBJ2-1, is GAGVSQSPRYKVTKRGQDVALRCDPISGHVSLYWYRQALGQGPEFLTYFNYEAQQDKSGLPNDRFSAERPEGSISTLTIQRTEQRDSAMYRCASSPTSGRSGNEQFFGPGTRLTVL.

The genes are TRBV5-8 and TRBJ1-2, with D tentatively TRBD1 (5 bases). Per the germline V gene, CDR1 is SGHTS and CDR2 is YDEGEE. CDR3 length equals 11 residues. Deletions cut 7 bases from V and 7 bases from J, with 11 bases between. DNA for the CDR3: TGTGCCAGCGTACGGACAACTGGCTACACCTTC. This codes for CASVRTTGYTF.

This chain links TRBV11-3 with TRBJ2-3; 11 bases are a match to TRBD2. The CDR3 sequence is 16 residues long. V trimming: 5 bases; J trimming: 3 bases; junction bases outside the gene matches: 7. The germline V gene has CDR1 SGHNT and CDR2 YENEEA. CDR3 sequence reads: CASSQGTSGPTDTQYF. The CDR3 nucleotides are TGTGCCAGCAGCCAGGGGACTAGCGGACCTACAGATACGCAGTATTTT.

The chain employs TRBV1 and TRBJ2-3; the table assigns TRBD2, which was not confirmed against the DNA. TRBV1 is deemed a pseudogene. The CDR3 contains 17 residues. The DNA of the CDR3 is TGCACCAGCAGCCAAGTTAGGACTAGCGGGAACACAGATACGCAGTATTTT. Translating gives CTSSQVRTSGNTDTQYF.

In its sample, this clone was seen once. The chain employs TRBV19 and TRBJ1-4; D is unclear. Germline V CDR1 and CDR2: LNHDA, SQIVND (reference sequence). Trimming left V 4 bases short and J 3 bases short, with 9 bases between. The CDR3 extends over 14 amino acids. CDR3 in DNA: TGTGCCAGTAGTAGGAAGCAGCCTAATGAAAAACTGTTTTTT. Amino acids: CASSRKQPNEKLFF.

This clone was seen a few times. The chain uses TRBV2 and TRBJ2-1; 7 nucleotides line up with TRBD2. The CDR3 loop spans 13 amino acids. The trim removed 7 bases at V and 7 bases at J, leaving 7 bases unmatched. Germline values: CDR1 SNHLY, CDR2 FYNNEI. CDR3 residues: CASTTSLANEQFF. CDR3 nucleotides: TGTGCCAGCACCACATCACTAGCGAATGAGCAGTTCTTC.

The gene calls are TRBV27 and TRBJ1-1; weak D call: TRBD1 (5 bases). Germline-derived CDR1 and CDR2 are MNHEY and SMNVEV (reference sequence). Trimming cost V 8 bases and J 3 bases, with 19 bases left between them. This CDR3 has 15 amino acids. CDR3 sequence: CASGWGPPWDTEAFF. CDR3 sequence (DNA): TGTGCCAGCGGATGGGGACCACCATGGGACACTGAAGCTTTCTTT.

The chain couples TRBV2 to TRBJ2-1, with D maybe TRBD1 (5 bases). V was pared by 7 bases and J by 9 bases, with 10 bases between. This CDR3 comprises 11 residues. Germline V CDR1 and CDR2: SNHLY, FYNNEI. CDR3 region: CASKDQGEQFF. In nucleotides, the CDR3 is TGTGCCAGCAAGGATCAGGGTGAGCAGTTCTTC. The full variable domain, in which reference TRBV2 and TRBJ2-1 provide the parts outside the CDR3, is EPEVTQTPSHQVTQMGQEVILRCVPISNHLYFYWYRQILGQKVEFLVSFYNNEISEKSEIFDDQFSVERPDGSNFTLKIRSTKLEDSAMYFCASKDQGEQFFGPGTRLTVL.

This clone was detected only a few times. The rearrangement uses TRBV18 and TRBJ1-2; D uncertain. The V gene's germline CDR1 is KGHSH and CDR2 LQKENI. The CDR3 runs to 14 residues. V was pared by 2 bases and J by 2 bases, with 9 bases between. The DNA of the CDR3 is TGTGCCAGCTCACCAGGCGGAGCAAACTATGGCTACACCTTC. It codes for CASSPGGANYGYTF.

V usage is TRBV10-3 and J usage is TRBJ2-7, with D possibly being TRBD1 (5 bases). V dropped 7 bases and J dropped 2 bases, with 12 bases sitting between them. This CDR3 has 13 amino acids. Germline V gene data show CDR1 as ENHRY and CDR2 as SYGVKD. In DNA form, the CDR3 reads TGTGCCATCAATCCAGGGTCCACCTACGAGCAGTACTTC. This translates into CAINPGSTYEQYF.

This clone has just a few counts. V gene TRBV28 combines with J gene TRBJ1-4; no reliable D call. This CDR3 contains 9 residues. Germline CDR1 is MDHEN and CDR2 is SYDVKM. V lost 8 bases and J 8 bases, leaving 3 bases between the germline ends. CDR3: CASGEKLFF. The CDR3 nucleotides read TGTGCCAGCGGGGAAAAACTGTTTTTT.

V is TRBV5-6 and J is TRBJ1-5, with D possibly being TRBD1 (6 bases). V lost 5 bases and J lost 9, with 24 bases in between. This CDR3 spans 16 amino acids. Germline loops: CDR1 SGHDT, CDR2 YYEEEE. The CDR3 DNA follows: TGTGCCAGCAGTCAGAAGGTTTCGGGGGCTTCGGGGCCCCAGCATTTT. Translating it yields CASSQKVSGASGPQHF.

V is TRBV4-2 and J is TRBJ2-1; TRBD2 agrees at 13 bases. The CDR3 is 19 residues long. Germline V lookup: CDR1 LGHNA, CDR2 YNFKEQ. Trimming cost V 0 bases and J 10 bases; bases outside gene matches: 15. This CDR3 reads CASSQDSEGGLAGEGEQFF. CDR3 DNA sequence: TGTGCCAGCAGCCAAGATTCCGAGGGCGGACTAGCGGGAGAGGGGGAGCAGTTCTTC.